A single sample is the source of the 6 T cell receptor beta chains below, sequenced in a study of T cell repertoires in cytomegalovirus infection. TCRdb independently ran MiXCR on the reads; one entry per CDR3 protein. The sample lists about 260,000 distinct CDR3 sequences, around 13% occurring once. Sequencing input: PBMCs. The receptors shown here come from a human donor in good health (CMV status not recorded). Some clones in this sample may be carry-over from other donors' samples.

CDR3 region: CASSNTRGGRMTEAFF. Here the CDR3 DNA reads TGTGCCAGCAGCAATACTCGAGGGGGGAGGATGACGGAAGCTTTCTTT. This chain connects TRBV7-2 to TRBJ1-1, with D tentatively TRBD1 (6 bases). There are 16 residues in the CDR3. Per the germline V gene, CDR1 is SGHTA and CDR2 is FQGNSA. Trimming pared 5 bases from V and 8 bases from J, leaving 24 bases between.

This sequence joins TRBV20-1 and TRBJ2-1; 9 bases map to TRBD1. The CDR3 sequence is 14 residues long. V dropped 6 bases and J dropped 8; count of bases not matched to a gene: 11. CDR1 DFQATT and CDR2 SNEGSKA come from the germline V gene (reference sequence). The CDR3 nucleotides read TGCAGTGCCCCGCCGGGACAGGGATTCCATGAGCAGTTCTTC. This translates into CSAPPGQGFHEQFF.

The rearrangement uses TRBV5-1 and TRBJ1-2; D might be TRBD1 (5 bases). Trimming took off 0 bases at V and 4 bases at J, with 10 bases between the two ends. The CDR3 is made up of 14 amino acids. Germline CDR1 and CDR2: SGHRS and YFSETQ. The CDR3 DNA reads as TGCGCCAGCAGCTTGGGGGACGGAACCTATGGCTACACCTTC. This gives the protein CASSLGDGTYGYTF.

The chain links TRBV29-1 to TRBJ2-3; 11 nucleotides agree with TRBD2. CDR3 length: 16 amino acids. The V segment lost 7 bases and the J segment 4 bases; nucleotides outside the gene matches: 13. In germline, CDR1 is SQVTM, CDR2 ANQGSEA. DNA of the CDR3: TGCAGCGCGAGGGGATCTAGCGGGAGGCAGGCAGATACGCAGTATTTT. Encoded protein: CSARGSSGRQADTQYF.

The table lists this clonotype with many counts. The rearrangement joins TRBV5-4 to TRBJ1-4; D unclear. Trimming cost V 0 bases and J 5 bases, with 5 bases left between them. The germline CDR1 and CDR2 sequences are SGHNT and YYREEE (reference sequence). The CDR3 is 13 amino acids. The CDR3 nucleotides read TGTGCCAGCAGCTTGGGCGAGAATGAAAAACTGTTTTTT. The encoded protein is CASSLGENEKLFF. The full variable domain, its missing parts supplied by reference TRBV5-4 and TRBJ1-4, is ETGVTQSPTHLIKTRGQQVTLRCSSQSGHNTVSWYQQALGQGPQFIFQYYREEENGRGNFPPRFSGLQFPNYSSELNVNALELDDSALYLCASSLGENEKLFFGSGTQLSVL.

The chain uses TRBV9 and TRBJ2-1; 7 bases are shared with TRBD2. CDR3 length: 13 amino acids. V lost 2 bases to trimming and J lost 9 bases; unmatched junction nucleotides: 5. Germline values: CDR1 SGDLS, CDR2 YYNGEE. CDR3 sequence (DNA): TGTGCCAGCAGCGTGACTAGCCCCGGTGAGCAGTTCTTC. Residues: CASSVTSPGEQFF.